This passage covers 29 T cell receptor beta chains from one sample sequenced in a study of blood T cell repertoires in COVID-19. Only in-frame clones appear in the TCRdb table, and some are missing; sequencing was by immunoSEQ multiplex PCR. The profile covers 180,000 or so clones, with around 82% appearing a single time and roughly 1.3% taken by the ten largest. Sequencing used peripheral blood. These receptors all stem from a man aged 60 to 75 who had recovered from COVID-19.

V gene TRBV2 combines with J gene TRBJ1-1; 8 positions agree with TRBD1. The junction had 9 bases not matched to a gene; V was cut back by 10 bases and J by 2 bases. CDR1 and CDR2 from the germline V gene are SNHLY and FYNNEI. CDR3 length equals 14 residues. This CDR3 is CATRTGHPNTEAFF. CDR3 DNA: TGTGCCACCCGGACAGGGCACCCAAACACTGAAGCTTTCTTT.

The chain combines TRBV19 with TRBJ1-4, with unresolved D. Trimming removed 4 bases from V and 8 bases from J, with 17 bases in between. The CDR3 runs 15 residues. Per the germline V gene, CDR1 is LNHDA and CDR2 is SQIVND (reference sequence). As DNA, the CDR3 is TGTGCCAGTAGTAGGAACAGCCTGGGTACGGAAAAACTGTTTTTT. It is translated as CASSRNSLGTEKLFF.

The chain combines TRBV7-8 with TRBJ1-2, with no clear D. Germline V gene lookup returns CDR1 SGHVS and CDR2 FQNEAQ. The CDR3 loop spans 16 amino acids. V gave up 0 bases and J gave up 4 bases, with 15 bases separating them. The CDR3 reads CASSLADGGGGYGYTF. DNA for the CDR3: TGTGCCAGCAGCTTAGCGGACGGAGGTGGTGGCTATGGCTACACCTTC.

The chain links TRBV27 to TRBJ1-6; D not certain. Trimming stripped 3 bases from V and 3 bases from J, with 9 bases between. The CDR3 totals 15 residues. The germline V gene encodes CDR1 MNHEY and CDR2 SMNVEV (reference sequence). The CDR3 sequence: CASSLRGIYNSPLHF. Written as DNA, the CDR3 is TGTGCCAGCAGTTTGCGGGGTATCTATAATTCACCCCTCCACTTT.

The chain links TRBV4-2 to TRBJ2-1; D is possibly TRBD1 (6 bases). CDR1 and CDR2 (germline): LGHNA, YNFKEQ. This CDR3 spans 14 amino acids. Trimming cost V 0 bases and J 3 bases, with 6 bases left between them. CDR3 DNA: TGTGCCAGCAGCCAAGAGGACAGCTACAATGAGCAGTTCTTC. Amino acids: CASSQEDSYNEQFF.

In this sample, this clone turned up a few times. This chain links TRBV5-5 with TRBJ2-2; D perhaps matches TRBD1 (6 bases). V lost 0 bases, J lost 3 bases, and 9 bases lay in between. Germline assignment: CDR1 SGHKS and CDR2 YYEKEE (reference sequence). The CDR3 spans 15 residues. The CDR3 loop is CASSLAGADTGELFF. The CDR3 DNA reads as TGTGCCAGCAGCTTGGCAGGGGCGGACACCGGGGAGCTGTTTTTT.

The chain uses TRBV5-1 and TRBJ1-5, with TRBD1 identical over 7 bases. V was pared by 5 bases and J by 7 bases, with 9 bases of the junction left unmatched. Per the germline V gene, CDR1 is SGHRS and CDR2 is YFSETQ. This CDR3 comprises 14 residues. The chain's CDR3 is CASRGDSPQQPQHF. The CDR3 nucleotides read TGCGCCAGCAGGGGGGACAGCCCACAGCAGCCCCAGCATTTT.

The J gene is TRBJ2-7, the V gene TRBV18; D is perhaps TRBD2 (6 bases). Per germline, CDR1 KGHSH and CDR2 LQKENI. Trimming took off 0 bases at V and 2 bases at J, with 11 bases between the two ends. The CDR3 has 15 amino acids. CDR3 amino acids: CASSPPGRGPYEQYF. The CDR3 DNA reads TGTGCCAGCTCACCACCTGGGCGGGGTCCCTACGAGCAGTACTTC. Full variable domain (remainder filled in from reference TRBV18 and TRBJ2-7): NAGVMQNPRHLVRRRGQEARLRCSPMKGHSHVYWYRQLPEEGLKFMVYLQKENIIDESGMPKERFSAEFPKEGPSILRIQQVVRGDSAAYFCASSPPGRGPYEQYFGPGTRLTVT.

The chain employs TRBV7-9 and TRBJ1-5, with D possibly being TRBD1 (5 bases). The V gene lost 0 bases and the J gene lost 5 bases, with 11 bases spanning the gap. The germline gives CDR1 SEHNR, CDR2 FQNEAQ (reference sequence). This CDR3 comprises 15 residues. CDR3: CASSLAGGEYQPQHF. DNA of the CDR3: TGTGCCAGCAGCTTAGCGGGGGGGGAATATCAGCCCCAGCATTTT.

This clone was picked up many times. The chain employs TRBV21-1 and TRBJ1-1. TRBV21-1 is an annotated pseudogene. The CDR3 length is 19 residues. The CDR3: CASSKASGRGNWMNTEAFF. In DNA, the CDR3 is TGTGCCAGCAGCAAAGCCTCCGGGAGGGGGAACTGGATGAACACTGAAGCTTTCTTT.

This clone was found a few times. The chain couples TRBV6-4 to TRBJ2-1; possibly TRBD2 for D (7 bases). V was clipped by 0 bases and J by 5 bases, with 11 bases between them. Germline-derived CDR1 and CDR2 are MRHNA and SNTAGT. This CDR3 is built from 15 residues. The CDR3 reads CASSDSGGGHNEQFF. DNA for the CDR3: TGTGCCAGCAGTGACTCAGGGGGGGGGCACAATGAGCAGTTCTTC.

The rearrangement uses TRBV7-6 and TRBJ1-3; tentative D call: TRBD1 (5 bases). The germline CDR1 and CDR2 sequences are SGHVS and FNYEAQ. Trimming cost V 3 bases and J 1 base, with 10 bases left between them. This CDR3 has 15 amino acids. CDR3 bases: TGTGCCAGCAGCTTGTCACAGGCTTCTGGAAACACCATATATTTT. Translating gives CASSLSQASGNTIYF.

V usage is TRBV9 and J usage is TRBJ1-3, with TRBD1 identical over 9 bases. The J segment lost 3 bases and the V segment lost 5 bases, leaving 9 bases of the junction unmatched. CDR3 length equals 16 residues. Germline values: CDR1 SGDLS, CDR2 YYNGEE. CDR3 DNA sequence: TGTGCCAGCAGAGGATCCGGGACAGGGATTGGAAACACCATATATTTT. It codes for CASRGSGTGIGNTIYF.

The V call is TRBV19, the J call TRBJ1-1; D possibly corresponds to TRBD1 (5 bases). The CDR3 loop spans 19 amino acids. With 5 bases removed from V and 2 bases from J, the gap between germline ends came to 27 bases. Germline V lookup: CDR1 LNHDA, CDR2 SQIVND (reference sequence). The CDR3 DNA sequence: TGTGCCAGTAGTCCACCCGGGCCGAGATGGGGCAGGGCTAACACTGAAGCTTTCTTT. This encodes CASSPPGPRWGRANTEAFF.

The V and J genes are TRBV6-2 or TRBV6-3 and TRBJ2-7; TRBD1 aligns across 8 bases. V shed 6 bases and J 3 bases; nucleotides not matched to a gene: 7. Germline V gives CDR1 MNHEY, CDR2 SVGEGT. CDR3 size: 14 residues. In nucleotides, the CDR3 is TGTGCCAGCAGCCGCAGACAGGGGAGCTACGAGCAGTACTTC. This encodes CASSRRQGSYEQYF.

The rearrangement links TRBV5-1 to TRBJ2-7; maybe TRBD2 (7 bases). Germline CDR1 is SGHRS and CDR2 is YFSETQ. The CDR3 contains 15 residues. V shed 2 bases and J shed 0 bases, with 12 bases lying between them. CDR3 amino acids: CASSFSGGDSYEQYF. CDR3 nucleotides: TGCGCCAGCAGCTTCTCGGGGGGCGACTCCTACGAGCAGTACTTC.

The CDR3 is CASSLGRGEAFF. The DNA of the CDR3 is TGTGCCAGCAGCTTAGGGCGGGGAGAAGCTTTCTTT. The rearrangement links TRBV7-8 to TRBJ1-1; D remains unclear. CDR1 SGHVS and CDR2 FQNEAQ come from the germline V gene. With 1 base removed from V and 8 bases from J, the gap between germline ends came to 8 bases. This CDR3 contains 12 residues. Supplemented by reference TRBV7-8 and TRBJ1-1, the full variable domain reads GAGVSQSPRYKVAKRGQDVALRCDPISGHVSLFWYQQALGQGPEFLTYFQNEAQLDKSGLPSDRFFAERPEGSVSTLKIQRTQQEDSAVYLCASSLGRGEAFFGQGTRLTVV.

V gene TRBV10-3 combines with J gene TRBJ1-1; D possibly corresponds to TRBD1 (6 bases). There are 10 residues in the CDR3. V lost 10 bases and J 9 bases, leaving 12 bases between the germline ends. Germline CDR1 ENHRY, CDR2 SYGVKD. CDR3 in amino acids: CATRQEKAFF. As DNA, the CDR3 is TGTGCCACCAGACAGGAAAAAGCTTTCTTT.

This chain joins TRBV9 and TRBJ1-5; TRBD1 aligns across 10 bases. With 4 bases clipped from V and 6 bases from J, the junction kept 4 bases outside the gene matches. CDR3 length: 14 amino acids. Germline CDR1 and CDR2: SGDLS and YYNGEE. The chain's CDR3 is CASSRGTGVQPQHF. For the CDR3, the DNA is TGTGCCAGCAGCCGTGGGACAGGGGTTCAGCCCCAGCATTTT.

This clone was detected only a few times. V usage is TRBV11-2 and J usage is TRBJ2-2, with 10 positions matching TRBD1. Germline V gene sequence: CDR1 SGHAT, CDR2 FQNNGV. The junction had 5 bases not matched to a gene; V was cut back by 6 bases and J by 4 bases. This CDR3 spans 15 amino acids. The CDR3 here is CASRYRDRGTGELFF. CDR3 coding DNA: TGTGCCAGCAGATACCGGGACAGGGGCACCGGGGAGCTGTTTTTT.

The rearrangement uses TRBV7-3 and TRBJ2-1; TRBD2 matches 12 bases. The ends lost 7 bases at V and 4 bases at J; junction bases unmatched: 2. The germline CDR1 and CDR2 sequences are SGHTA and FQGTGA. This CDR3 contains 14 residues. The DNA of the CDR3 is TGTGCCAGCAAACTAGCGGGGGGATACAATGAGCAGTTCTTC. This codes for CASKLAGGYNEQFF.

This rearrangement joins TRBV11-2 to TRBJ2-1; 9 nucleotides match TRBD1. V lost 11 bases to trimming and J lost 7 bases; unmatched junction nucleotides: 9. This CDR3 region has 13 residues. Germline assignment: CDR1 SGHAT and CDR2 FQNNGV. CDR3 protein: CASLWTGVNEQFF. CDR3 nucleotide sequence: TGTGCCTCCCTCTGGACAGGGGTAAATGAGCAGTTCTTC.

DNA for the CDR3: TGTGCCAGCAGTCCATGGACAGGGGATATATTGAATGAGCAGTTCTTC. Amino acid sequence: CASSPWTGDILNEQFF. V is TRBV27 and J is TRBJ2-1, with TRBD1 identical over 9 bases. The CDR3 is 16 residues long. Germline V gene lookup returns CDR1 MNHEY and CDR2 SMNVEV (reference sequence). The trim removed 5 bases at V and 7 bases at J, leaving 12 bases unmatched.

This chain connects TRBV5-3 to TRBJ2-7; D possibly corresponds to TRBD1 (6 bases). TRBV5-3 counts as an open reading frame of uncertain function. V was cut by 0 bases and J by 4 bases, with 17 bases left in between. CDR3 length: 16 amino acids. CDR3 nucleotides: TGTGCCAGAAGCTTGGCTCCTCAGGGGTTTCCATACGAGCAGTACTTC. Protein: CARSLAPQGFPYEQYF.

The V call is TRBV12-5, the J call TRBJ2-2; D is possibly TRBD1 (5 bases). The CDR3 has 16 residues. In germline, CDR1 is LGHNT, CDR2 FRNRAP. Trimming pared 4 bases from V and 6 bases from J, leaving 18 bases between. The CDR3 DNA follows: TGTGCTAGTGGTTCCCCAGGGTGGGGTGCGGCCGGGGAGCTGTTTTTT. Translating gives CASGSPGWGAAGELFF.

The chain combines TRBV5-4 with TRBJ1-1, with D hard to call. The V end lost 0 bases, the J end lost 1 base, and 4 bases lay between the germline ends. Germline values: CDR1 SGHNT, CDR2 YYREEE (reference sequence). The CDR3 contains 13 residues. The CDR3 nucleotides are TGTGCCAGCAGCTTGGACAGGAACACTGAAGCTTTCTTT. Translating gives CASSLDRNTEAFF.

CDR3 loop: CASSQSENLYYNEQFF. The CDR3 bases are TGTGCCAGCAGCCAATCCGAGAACCTTTACTACAATGAGCAGTTCTTC. The chain uses TRBV3-1 (or the pseudogene TRBV3-2) and TRBJ2-1; D is uncertain. The V and J ends lost 2 bases and 3 bases respectively, with 14 bases between them. There are 16 residues in the CDR3. CDR1 is LGHDT and CDR2 is YNNKEL in the germline V gene (reference sequence).

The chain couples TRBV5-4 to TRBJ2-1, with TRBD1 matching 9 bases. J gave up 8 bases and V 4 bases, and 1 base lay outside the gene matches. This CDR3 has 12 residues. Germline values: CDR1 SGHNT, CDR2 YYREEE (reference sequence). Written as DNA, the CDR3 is TGTGCCAGCAGCCGGACAGGGGATGAGCAGTTCTTC. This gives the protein CASSRTGDEQFF.

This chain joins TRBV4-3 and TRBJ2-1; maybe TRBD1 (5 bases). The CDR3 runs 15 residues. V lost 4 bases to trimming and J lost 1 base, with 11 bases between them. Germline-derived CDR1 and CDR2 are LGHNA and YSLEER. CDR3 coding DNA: TGCGCCAGCAGCCGCGGTAGGGGTTCCTACAATGAGCAGTTCTTC. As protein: CASSRGRGSYNEQFF.